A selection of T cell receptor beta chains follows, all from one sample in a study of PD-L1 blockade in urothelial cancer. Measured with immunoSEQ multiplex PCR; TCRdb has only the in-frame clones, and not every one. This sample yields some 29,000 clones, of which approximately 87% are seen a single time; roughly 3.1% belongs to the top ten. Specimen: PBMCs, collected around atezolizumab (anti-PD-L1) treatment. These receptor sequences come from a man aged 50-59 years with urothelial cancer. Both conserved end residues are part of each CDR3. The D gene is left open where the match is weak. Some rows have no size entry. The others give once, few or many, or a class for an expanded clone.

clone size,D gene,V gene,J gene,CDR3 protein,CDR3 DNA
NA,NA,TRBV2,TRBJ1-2,CASSEIGQRRSSWYGYTF,TGTGCCAGCAGTGAAATCGGACAGAGAAGGTCGTCCTGGTATGGCTACACCTTC
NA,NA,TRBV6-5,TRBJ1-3,CASRAGGPGNTIYF,TGTGCCAGCAGGGCGGGGGGGCCTGGAAACACCATATATTTT
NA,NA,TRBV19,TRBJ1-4,CASSISPKTTNEKLFF,TGTGCCAGTAGTATAAGCCCCAAGACAACTAATGAAAAACTGTTTTTT
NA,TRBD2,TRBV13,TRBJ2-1,CASNQRGGPRDEQFF,TGTGCCAGCAACCAACGGGGGGGCCCGCGCGATGAGCAGTTCTTC
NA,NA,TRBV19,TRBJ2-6,CASSPPAGFSGANVLTF,TGTGCCAGTAGCCCGCCGGCAGGGTTCTCTGGGGCCAACGTCCTGACTTTC
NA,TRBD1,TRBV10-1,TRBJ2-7,CASSPGQGLSYEQYF,TGCGCCAGCAGTCCGGGACAGGGGCTTTCCTACGAGCAGTACTTC
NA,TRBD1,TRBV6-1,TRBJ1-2,CASSDPWTGGDYGYTF,TGTGCCAGCAGTGACCCCTGGACAGGGGGAGACTATGGCTACACCTTC
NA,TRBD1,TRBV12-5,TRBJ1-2,CASGADRAYGYTF,TGTGCTAGTGGTGCCGACAGGGCCTATGGCTACACCTTC
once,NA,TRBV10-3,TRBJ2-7,CAISDIYEQYF,TGTGCCATCAGTGATATCTACGAGCAGTACTTC
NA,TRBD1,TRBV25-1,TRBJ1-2,CASSDDRVGGYTF,TGTGCCAGCAGTGACGACAGGGTTGGGGGCTACACCTTC
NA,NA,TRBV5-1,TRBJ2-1,CASSLYYNEQFF,TGCGCCAGCAGCTTGTACTACAATGAGCAGTTCTTC
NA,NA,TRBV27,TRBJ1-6,CASSLTTYNSPLHF,TGTGCCAGCAGCTTGACGACTTATAATTCACCCCTCCACTTT
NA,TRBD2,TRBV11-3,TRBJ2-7,CASNPPREGAAYEQYF,TGTGCCAGCAACCCCCCACGGGAGGGCGCAGCCTACGAGCAGTACTTC
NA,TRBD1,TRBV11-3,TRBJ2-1,CASSQGQGTGEQFF,TGTGCCAGCAGCCAGGGACAGGGGACGGGTGAGCAGTTCTTC
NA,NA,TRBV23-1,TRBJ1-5,CASSHPDRPYQPQHF,TGCGCCAGCAGTCATCCCGACAGGCCCTATCAGCCCCAGCATTTT
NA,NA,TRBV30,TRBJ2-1,CAWSVRATRISNEQFF,TGTGCCTGGAGTGTACGGGCTACTAGGATTTCCAATGAGCAGTTCTTC
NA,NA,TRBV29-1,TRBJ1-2,CSVEGRMNYGYTF,TGCAGCGTTGAGGGCAGGATGAACTATGGCTACACCTTC
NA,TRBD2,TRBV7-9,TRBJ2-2,CASSLGGRYTGELFF,TGTGCCAGCAGCTTGGGCGGGAGGTACACCGGGGAGCTGTTTTTT
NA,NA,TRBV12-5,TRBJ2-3,CASGLDSSTDTQYF,TGTGCTAGTGGTTTGGACAGTAGCACAGATACGCAGTATTTT
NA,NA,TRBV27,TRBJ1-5,CASSLAGNQPQHF,TGTGCCAGCAGTTTGGCGGGAAATCAGCCCCAGCATTTT
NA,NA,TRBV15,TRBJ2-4,CATSRDSDIQYF,TGTGCCACCAGCAGAGATTCAGACATTCAGTACTTC
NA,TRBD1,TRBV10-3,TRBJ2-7,CAIRGDRGHEQYF,TGTGCCATCAGGGGGGACAGGGGGCACGAGCAGTACTTC
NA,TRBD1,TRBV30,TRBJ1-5,CALARQGSNQPQHF,TGTGCCTTGGCCCGACAGGGTAGCAATCAGCCCCAGCATTTT
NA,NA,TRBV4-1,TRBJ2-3,CASSQGHFSTDTQYF,TGCGCCAGCAGCCAAGGACATTTTAGCACAGATACGCAGTATTTT
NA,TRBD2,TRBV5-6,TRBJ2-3,CASSGTGVLAGSTDTQYF,TGTGCCAGCAGCGGGACGGGGGTACTAGCGGGGAGCACAGATACGCAGTATTTT
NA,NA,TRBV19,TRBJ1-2,CASSIVDRLNYGYTF,TGTGCCAGTAGTATAGTCGACAGGCTTAACTATGGCTACACCTTC
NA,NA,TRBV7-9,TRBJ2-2,CASSLGGRTGELFF,TGTGCCAGCAGCTTAGGAGGGAGGACCGGGGAGCTGTTTTTT
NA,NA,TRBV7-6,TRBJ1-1,CASSPGGNTEAFF,TGTGCCAGCAGCCCCGGGGGGAACACTGAAGCTTTCTTT
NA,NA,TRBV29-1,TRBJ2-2,CSVVLGSYTGELFF,TGCAGCGTGGTCCTGGGGAGCTACACCGGGGAGCTGTTTTTT
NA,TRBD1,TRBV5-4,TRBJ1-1,CASSLARTGYVTEAFF,TGTGCCAGCAGCTTGGCTCGGACAGGGTATGTCACTGAAGCTTTCTTT
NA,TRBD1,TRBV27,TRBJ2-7,CASRSGTGAEQYF,TGTGCCAGCAGGTCCGGGACAGGGGCCGAGCAGTACTTC
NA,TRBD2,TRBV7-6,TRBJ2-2,CASSPGEVGLAGGGTGELFF,TGTGCCAGCAGCCCCGGGGAAGTAGGACTAGCGGGGGGGGGCACCGGGGAGCTGTTTTTT
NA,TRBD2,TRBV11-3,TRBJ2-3,CASSFGGYHTDTQYF,TGTGCCAGCAGCTTCGGGGGGTATCACACAGATACGCAGTATTTT
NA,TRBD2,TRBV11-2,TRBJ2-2,CASSLERGGRVGELFF,TGTGCCAGCAGCTTAGAGCGGGGGGGCCGGGTCGGGGAGCTGTTTTTT
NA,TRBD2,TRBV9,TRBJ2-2,CASSPWLGLAGGRIGELFF,TGTGCCAGCAGCCCCTGGTTGGGGCTAGCGGGGGGGAGGATCGGGGAGCTGTTTTTT
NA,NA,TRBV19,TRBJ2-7,CASSIRDKPYEQYF,TGTGCCAGTAGCATCCGGGACAAGCCCTACGAGCAGTACTTC
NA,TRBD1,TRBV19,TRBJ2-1,CASSTGQSYNEQFF,TGTGCCAGTAGTACGGGACAGTCCTACAATGAGCAGTTCTTC
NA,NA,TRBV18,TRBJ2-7,CASSPTYSYEQYF,TGTGCCAGCTCACCTACCTACTCCTACGAGCAGTACTTC
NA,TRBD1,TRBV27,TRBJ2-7,CASSYRDRDTRGQYF,TGTGCCAGCAGCTATCGGGACAGGGATACGCGTGGGCAGTACTTC
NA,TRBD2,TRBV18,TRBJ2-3,CASSPLSGGDTQYF,TGTGCCAGCTCACCTTTAAGCGGGGGTGATACGCAGTATTTT
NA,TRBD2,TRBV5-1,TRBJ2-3,CASSFRLAGRRGADTQYF,TGCGCCAGCAGCTTTAGACTAGCGGGGAGACGAGGGGCAGATACGCAGTATTTT
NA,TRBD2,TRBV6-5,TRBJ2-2,CASSSGWTRNTGELFF,TGTGCCAGCAGTTCCGGTTGGACTAGAAACACCGGGGAGCTGTTTTTT
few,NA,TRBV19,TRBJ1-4,CASSKTATNEKLFF,TGTGCCAGTAGTAAGACAGCAACTAATGAAAAACTGTTTTTT
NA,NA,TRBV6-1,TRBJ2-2,CASPPGTPPGELFF,TGTGCCAGCCCCCCCGGGACACCTCCCGGGGAGCTGTTTTTT
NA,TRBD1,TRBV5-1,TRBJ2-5,CASSLEILGRGSETQYF,TGCGCCAGCAGCTTGGAGATCCTAGGCAGGGGGAGCGAGACCCAGTACTTC